The 6 T cell receptor beta chains in this list originate from one sample, sequenced in a study of beta chain features in type 1 diabetes listed by TCRdb under 2018. Libraries were built with the immunoSEQ multiplex PCR assay. The entire isolated RNA was reverse transcribed using the High Capacity cDNA Reverse Transcription Kit, and thus expressed TCRB transcripts were sequenced. TCRdb limited this immuneACCESS table to in-frame rearrangements with V and J called. A share of clones is missing; checked studies link under half to unresolved V genes, and the rest is unexplained. Here the sample has around 150,000 clones; 6.9% occur a single time. Jointly, the top ten make up 1.4% of the sample. The source material was central memory CD4+ T cells from blood. These receptors all stem from a young woman in good health.

This clone appeared a few times. This chain links TRBV25-1 with TRBJ2-7; TRBD2 might be the D (8 bases). The germline CDR1 and CDR2 sequences are MGHDK and SYGVNS. This CDR3 is 16 amino acids long. V was trimmed by 6 bases and J by 0 bases, leaving 18 bases between them. CDR3 region: CASSGGTAGVSYEQYF. In nucleotides, the CDR3 is TGTGCCAGCAGCGGGGGGACAGCGGGAGTCTCCTACGAGCAGTACTTC.

This clone appeared many times. The chain has TRBV7-2 and TRBJ2-5; TRBD2 matches at 8 bases. This CDR3 is 16 amino acids long. Germline loops: CDR1 SGHTA, CDR2 FQGNSA. The V and J ends lost 2 bases and 1 base, in that order; junction bases with no gene match: 6. The CDR3 loop reads CASSLKGGRFQETQYF. In nucleotides, the CDR3 is TGTGCCAGCAGCTTAAAGGGCGGGAGGTTCCAAGAGACCCAGTACTTC.

The rearrangement joins TRBV5-1 to TRBJ2-1; 9 nucleotides align to TRBD2. CDR3 length equals 15 residues. The V and J ends lost 0 bases and 9 bases, in that order; junction bases with no gene match: 7. Germline CDR1 and CDR2: SGHRS and YFSETQ. The CDR3 loop is CASSLETSGGGEQFF. CDR3 sequence (DNA): TGCGCCAGCAGCTTGGAGACTAGCGGAGGCGGTGAGCAGTTCTTC.

This clone has only a few counts. This rearrangement joins TRBV28 to TRBJ2-7, with D perhaps TRBD2 (6 bases). Trimming stripped 3 bases from V and 5 bases from J, with 14 bases between. Germline loops: CDR1 MDHEN, CDR2 SYDVKM. CDR3 size: 14 residues. CDR3 region: CASSFFYGGNEQYF. The CDR3 nucleotides read TGTGCCAGCAGTTTTTTCTACGGGGGAAACGAGCAGTACTTC.

This clone has a handful of counts. The chain is built from TRBV7-3 and TRBJ2-7, with TRBD2 matching 7 bases. CDR3 size: 16 residues. With V trimmed by 1 base and J by 1 base, 7 bases remained unmatched. In germline, CDR1 is SGHTA, CDR2 FQGTGA. The CDR3 sequence: CASSLNDGRPSYEQYF. In DNA, the CDR3 is TGTGCCAGCAGCTTAAATGACGGGAGGCCTTCCTACGAGCAGTACTTC.

This chain joins TRBV4-1 and TRBJ2-5; 10 bases fit TRBD2. V lost 0 bases, J lost 7 bases, and 11 bases stayed unmatched. In germline, CDR1 is MGHRA, CDR2 YSYEKL. This CDR3 region has 17 residues. This CDR3 is CASSQDPSGRAGGTQYF. CDR3 DNA sequence: TGCGCCAGCAGCCAAGATCCGAGCGGGAGGGCCGGGGGGACCCAGTACTTC.